Shown below are 18 T cell receptor beta chains from a single sample sequenced in a study of cytomegalovirus exposure and HLA in healthy donors. The PCR ran on 60 Vbeta and 13 Jbeta primers. The repertoire was sequenced with immunoSEQ multiplex PCR; TCRdb's copy has only in-frame clones and lacks some. Of more than 95,000 clones detected, approximately 80% appear once; the ten largest clones hold 5% to 6.5%. The sequencing sample was made of PBMCs. All receptors derive from a young woman in good health and CMV-seropositive.

This clone occurred once. The chain joins TRBV23-1 to TRBJ2-4, with 9 bases that match TRBD1. TRBV23-1 is recorded as an ORF, its role being uncertain. With V trimmed by 5 bases and J by 2 bases, 1 base remained unmatched. The CDR3 covers 14 residues. This CDR3 reads CASSDRGTKNIQYF. The CDR3 coding sequence is TGCGCCAGCAGTGACAGGGGGACCAAAAACATTCAGTACTTC.

The V and J genes are TRBV5-1 and TRBJ2-3, with D maybe TRBD1 (5 bases). Between the trimmed V and J ends, which lost 1 base and 6 bases, there was a span of 12 bases. This CDR3 contains 14 residues. Germline-derived CDR1 and CDR2 are SGHRS and YFSETQ. For the CDR3, the DNA is TGCGCCAGCAGCTTGATAGGGGATACTGATACGCAGTATTTT. Its translation: CASSLIGDTDTQYF.

The J gene is TRBJ2-2, the V gene TRBV11-3; 9 bases are shared with TRBD1. This CDR3 spans 14 amino acids. The germline CDR1 and CDR2 sequences are SGHNT and YENEEA. The trim removed 5 bases at V and 6 bases at J, leaving 4 bases unmatched. CDR3 bases: TGTGCCAGCAGCCCGACAGGGGGATCCGGGGAGCTGTTTTTT. Its translation: CASSPTGGSGELFF.

V gene TRBV4-1 combines with J gene TRBJ2-3; 9 nucleotides line up with TRBD2. After removal of 4 bases from V and 0 bases from J, the junction contained 2 bases not matched to a gene. This CDR3 region has 15 residues. From germline, CDR1 is MGHRA and CDR2 YSYEKL. DNA for the CDR3: TGCGCCAGCAGCCCTAGCGGGGCTAGCACAGATACGCAGTATTTT. Translated: CASSPSGASTDTQYF.

V is TRBV5-1 and J is TRBJ2-3, with TRBD2 matching over 7 bases. Germline assignment: CDR1 SGHRS and CDR2 YFSETQ. The CDR3 is made up of 14 amino acids. J lost 3 bases, V lost 2 bases, and 3 bases had no gene match. CDR3 sequence: CASSLAGWTDTQYF. The CDR3 DNA is TGCGCCAGCAGCTTAGCGGGATGGACAGATACGCAGTATTTT.

The CDR3 reads CASSPLLAGDYNEQFF. In DNA, the CDR3 is TGTGCCAGCAGTCCATTACTAGCGGGAGACTACAATGAGCAGTTCTTC. The chain carries TRBV27 and TRBJ2-1; 11 bases fit TRBD2. The CDR3 loop spans 16 amino acids. V lost 5 bases to trimming and J lost 3 bases; unmatched junction nucleotides: 6. Looked up from germline, CDR1 is MNHEY and CDR2 is SMNVEV (reference sequence).

As to this clone: Other nucleotide sequences from this sample produce the same CDR3. The chain links TRBV5-1 to TRBJ1-2; 8 bases map to TRBD1. CDR3 length: 13 residues. Losses at the gene ends were 8 bases for V and 4 bases for J; bases not matched to a gene: 7. CDR1 SGHRS and CDR2 YFSETQ come from the germline V gene. In nucleotides, the CDR3 is TGCGCCAGTAGCATAGGGACAGGCTATGGCTACACCTTC. It codes for CASSIGTGYGYTF.

This chain uses TRBV4-1 with TRBJ2-3, with 8 bases that match TRBD2. The CDR3 contains 17 residues. Trimming took 8 bases from V and 1 from J; bases not matched to a gene: 14. Germline CDR1 MGHRA, CDR2 YSYEKL. The CDR3 reads CASCRKFGRGGTDTQYF. In DNA form, the CDR3 reads TGCGCCAGCTGTAGAAAATTCGGGAGGGGCGGCACAGATACGCAGTATTTT.

V is TRBV11-3 and J is TRBJ1-1, with 9 bases that match TRBD1. V lost 3 bases and J lost 1; bases outside the gene matches: 3. CDR1 and CDR2 from the germline V gene are SGHNT and YENEEA. The length of the CDR3 is 15 residues. CDR3 in amino acids: CASSFRQGGNTEAFF. The CDR3 DNA is TGTGCCAGCAGCTTCCGACAGGGGGGGAACACTGAAGCTTTCTTT. The variable domain in full, with the rest retrieved from reference TRBV11-3 and TRBJ1-1, is EAGVVQSPRYKIIEKKQPVAFWCNPISGHNTLYWYLQNLGQGPELLIRYENEEAVDDSQLPKDRFSAERLKGVDSTLKIQPAELGDSAVYLCASSFRQGGNTEAFFGQGTRLTVV.

This chain links TRBV7-8 with TRBJ1-5; unclear D gene. With 4 bases removed from V and 3 bases from J, the gap between germline ends came to 10 bases. The CDR3 covers 14 residues. Germline V CDR1 and CDR2: SGHVS, FQNEAQ. The CDR3: CASSSGPSNQPQHF. The CDR3 coding sequence is TGTGCCAGCAGCTCTGGGCCATCCAATCAGCCCCAGCATTTT.

The V gene is TRBV6-1, the J gene TRBJ2-7, with TRBD1 as a possible D gene (6 bases). CDR1 and CDR2 from the germline V gene are MNHNS and SASEGT. With 6 bases removed from V and 6 bases from J, the gap between germline ends came to 12 bases. The CDR3 totals 12 residues. The CDR3 loop is CASRGQWGEQYF. CDR3 nucleotide sequence: TGTGCCAGCAGGGGACAATGGGGCGAGCAGTACTTC.

The genes are TRBV4-1 and TRBJ2-3; tentatively, D is TRBD2 (5 bases). The CDR3 is 16 residues long. The germline V gene encodes CDR1 MGHRA and CDR2 YSYEKL. V gave up 4 bases and J gave up 4 bases, with 18 bases separating them. The CDR3 reads CASSRGAPQEADTQYF. The CDR3 DNA is TGCGCCAGCAGCCGCGGCGCTCCCCAGGAGGCAGATACGCAGTATTTT.

In nucleotides, the CDR3 is TGTGCCAGCTCACCTGGGGAGGTCACTGAAGCTTTCTTT. Its translation: CASSPGEVTEAFF. The V call is TRBV18, the J call TRBJ1-1; D unclear. Germline CDR1 and CDR2: KGHSH and LQKENI. V was pared by 3 bases and J by 4 bases, with 9 bases between. This CDR3 is built from 13 residues.

V and J are TRBV2 and TRBJ2-1; D remains unclear. CDR1 is SNHLY, CDR2 FYNNEI, per germline. There are 11 residues in the CDR3. V lost 6 bases to trimming and J lost 11 bases, with 11 bases between them. CDR3 coding DNA: TGTGCCAGCAGCTCCTCTGAGCAGCAGTTCTTC. Protein product: CASSSSEQQFF.

V is TRBV14 and J is TRBJ2-5; perhaps TRBD1 as D (5 bases). This CDR3 region has 12 residues. Between the trimmed V and J ends, which lost 1 base and 9 bases, there was a span of 9 bases. CDR1 is SGHDN, CDR2 FVKESK, per germline. Here the CDR3 DNA reads TGTGCCAGCAGCCAAGCCTGGGGCGCCCAGTACTTC. Its translation is CASSQAWGAQYF.

A note on this clone: Without the conserved terminal phenylalanine or tryptophan, this CDR3 likely stems from a read error. The V and J genes are TRBV29-1 and TRBJ1-5; 8 bases match TRBD1. V dropped 4 bases and J dropped 11; count of bases not matched to a gene: 7. This CDR3 has 12 amino acids. Germline CDR1 reads SQVTM; CDR2 reads ANQGSEA. CDR3 sequence: CSVAGTGSAQHV. CDR3 DNA sequence: TGCAGCGTTGCTGGGACAGGTTCGGCCCAGCATGTT.

The chain carries TRBV28 and TRBJ2-7, with TRBD1 as a possible D gene (5 bases). Trimming shortened V by 3 bases and J by 3 bases, and 12 bases separated the two germline ends. Germline lookup yields CDR1 MDHEN and CDR2 SYDVKM. CDR3 length: 14 residues. CDR3 coding DNA: TGTGCCAGCAGTTTTTCAGGGTTTGTCTACGAGCAGTACTTC. It specifies CASSFSGFVYEQYF.

A single count supports this clone. This chain links TRBV27 with TRBJ1-2, with D possibly being TRBD1 (6 bases). Deletions cut 1 base from V and 0 bases from J, with 9 bases between. The CDR3 runs to 15 residues. CDR1 and CDR2 (germline): MNHEY, SMNVEV (reference sequence). The CDR3 region is CASSLFAGANYGYTF. Here the CDR3 DNA reads TGTGCCAGCAGTTTATTTGCAGGGGCTAACTATGGCTACACCTTC.